One and the same sample provided the 14 T cell receptor beta chains below, sequenced in a study of T cells in localized non-small cell lung cancer. Some clones are missing from TCRdb's copy, which holds only in-frame ones; the method was immunoSEQ multiplex PCR. Of some 35,000 clones listed, approximately 92% are singletons. The sequencing used peripheral blood, collected before any cancer treatment. The receptor set was obtained from a female donor older than 55 with stage I lung adenocarcinoma.

The J gene is TRBJ2-1, the V gene TRBV19, with TRBD2 identical over 8 bases. V was pared by 5 bases and J by 6 bases, with 9 bases of the junction left unmatched. CDR1 is LNHDA, CDR2 SQIVND, per germline (reference sequence). CDR3 length: 15 residues. In DNA, the CDR3 is TGTGCCAGTAGTTATCGGGGGGGCCGAGTCAATGAGCAGTTCTTC. This translates into CASSYRGGRVNEQFF.

J is TRBJ1-5 and V is TRBV19, with D uncertain. CDR1 and CDR2 from the germline V gene are LNHDA and SQIVND (reference sequence). The CDR3 has 14 residues. V was trimmed by 1 base and J by 0 bases, leaving 4 bases between them. In DNA form, the CDR3 reads TGTGCCAGTAGTATAGGGTATAGCAATCAGCCCCAGCATTTT. Its protein is CASSIGYSNQPQHF.

V gene TRBV9 combines with J gene TRBJ1-3; tentatively, D is TRBD1 (5 bases). This CDR3 spans 18 amino acids. The V and J ends lost 0 bases and 1 base respectively, with 17 bases between them. Germline V CDR1 and CDR2: SGDLS, YYNGEE. The CDR3 nucleotides read TGTGCCAGCAGCGTAGTGCCGACGGGGGTTTCGTCTGGAAACACCATATATTTT. As protein: CASSVVPTGVSSGNTIYF.

V usage is TRBV5-4 and J usage is TRBJ1-1, with no clear D. V dropped 0 bases and J dropped 1 base, with 10 bases sitting between them. The CDR3 consists of 15 residues. Germline CDR1 SGHNT, CDR2 YYREEE (reference sequence). CDR3 protein: CASSLVGRENTEAFF. CDR3 sequence (DNA): TGTGCCAGCAGCTTGGTTGGACGTGAGAACACTGAAGCTTTCTTT. Combining the CDR3 with reference TRBV5-4 and TRBJ1-1 gives the whole variable domain ETGVTQSPTHLIKTRGQQVTLRCSSQSGHNTVSWYQQALGQGPQFIFQYYREEENGRGNFPPRFSGLQFPNYSSELNVNALELDDSALYLCASSLVGRENTEAFFGQGTRLTVV.

About this clone itself: The junction departs from the called germline gene at one end, perhaps through a read error. The same CDR3 is also encoded by other DNA sequences in this sample. V and J are TRBV7-3 and TRBJ1-1, with 7 bases identical to TRBD1. Germline V gene data show CDR1 as SGHTA and CDR2 as FQGTGA. This CDR3 region has 15 residues. The CDR3 protein is CASSLTGTANTEAFF. CDR3 in DNA: TGTGCCAGCAGCCTAACCGGGACAGCGAACACTGAAGCTTTCTTT.

The rearrangement links TRBV9 to TRBJ2-7, with a possible D match to TRBD2 (7 bases). This CDR3 comprises 13 residues. The V end was cut by 4 bases, the J end by 6 bases, with 14 bases between. The V gene's germline CDR1 is SGDLS and CDR2 YYNGEE. DNA for the CDR3: TGTGCCAGCAGCATTCACAGGGAGGGCGAGCAGTACTTC. Translated, it gives CASSIHREGEQYF. Full variable domain (outside the CDR3, taken from reference TRBV9 and TRBJ2-7): DSGVTQTPKHLITATGQRVTLRCSPRSGDLSVYWYQQSLDQGLQFLIQYYNGEERAKGNILERFSAQQFPDLHSELNLSSLELGDSALYFCASSIHREGEQYFGPGTRLTVT.

This rearrangement joins TRBV7-2 to TRBJ2-5; maybe TRBD2 (5 bases). There are 14 residues in the CDR3. Germline CDR1 is SGHTA and CDR2 is FQGNSA. V was trimmed by 2 bases and J by 5 bases, leaving 12 bases between them. The CDR3 nucleotides read TGTGCCAGCAGCTTAAACGGGGTCGGGGAGACCCAGTACTTC. Its protein is CASSLNGVGETQYF.

This rearrangement joins TRBV7-2 to TRBJ2-2; D call uncertain. The CDR3 spans 13 residues. Per germline, CDR1 SGHTA and CDR2 FQGNSA. Trimming removed 3 bases at V and 5 bases at J, with 7 bases between. CDR3 region: CASSFLSTGELFF. CDR3 nucleotide sequence: TGTGCCAGCAGCTTCCTCTCAACCGGGGAGCTGTTTTTT.

J is TRBJ1-2 and V is TRBV18; 8 positions match TRBD1. V was pared by 3 bases and J by 3 bases, with 3 bases of the junction left unmatched. This CDR3 region has 14 residues. The germline gives CDR1 KGHSH, CDR2 LQKENI. The CDR3 coding sequence is TGTGCCAGCTCACCGGACAGGGACTACTATGGCTACACCTTC. Translated, it gives CASSPDRDYYGYTF.

J is TRBJ2-7 and V is TRBV9, with D tentatively TRBD1 (6 bases). V gave up 0 bases and J gave up 2 bases, with 12 bases separating them. Germline CDR1 is SGDLS and CDR2 is YYNGEE. This CDR3 has 15 amino acids. Here the CDR3 reads CASSVGTGPTYEQYF. CDR3 sequence (DNA): TGTGCCAGCAGCGTAGGCACAGGGCCCACCTACGAGCAGTACTTC.

The rearrangement links TRBV6-5 to TRBJ2-3, with TRBD1 matching over 9 bases. Germline V gene sequence: CDR1 MNHEY, CDR2 SVGAGI. This CDR3 contains 16 residues. Trimming cost V 4 bases and J 3 bases; bases outside gene matches: 8. The CDR3 protein is CASSSTPGQGTDTQYF. CDR3 sequence (DNA): TGTGCCAGCAGTTCTACGCCGGGACAGGGAACAGATACGCAGTATTTT.

This clone was seen only once. This sequence joins TRBV5-6 and TRBJ2-3; 14 positions match TRBD2. Trimming removed 0 bases from V and 6 bases from J; junction bases left unmatched: 6. In germline, CDR1 is SGHDT, CDR2 YYEEEE. The CDR3 sequence is 17 residues long. The CDR3, as DNA: TGTGCCAGCAGCTTGGAGGGACTAGCGGGGGAGTGGGATACGCAGTATTTT. It encodes CASSLEGLAGEWDTQYF.

The chain combines TRBV7-6 with TRBJ2-1; D gene unclear. Germline V CDR1 and CDR2: SGHVS, FNYEAQ. This CDR3 has 15 residues. With 1 base removed from V and 6 bases from J, the gap between germline ends came to 13 bases. The chain's CDR3 is CASSLVGSPVNEQFF. The CDR3 coding sequence is TGTGCCAGCAGCTTAGTTGGTTCACCGGTCAATGAGCAGTTCTTC. Full variable domain (outside the CDR3, taken from reference TRBV7-6 and TRBJ2-1): GAGVSQSPRYKVTKRGQDVALRCDPISGHVSLYWYRQALGQGPEFLTYFNYEAQQDKSGLPNDRFSAERPEGSISTLTIQRTEQRDSAMYRCASSLVGSPVNEQFFGPGTRLTVL.

V is TRBV9 and J is TRBJ1-1; D not resolved. The CDR3 consists of 13 residues. Germline V gene data show CDR1 as SGDLS and CDR2 as YYNGEE. V was pared by 0 bases and J by 7 bases, with 10 bases between. The CDR3 nucleotides read TGTGCCAGCAGCGTAGCCTCCCCCAGTGAAGCTTTCTTT. Translated, it gives CASSVASPSEAFF.